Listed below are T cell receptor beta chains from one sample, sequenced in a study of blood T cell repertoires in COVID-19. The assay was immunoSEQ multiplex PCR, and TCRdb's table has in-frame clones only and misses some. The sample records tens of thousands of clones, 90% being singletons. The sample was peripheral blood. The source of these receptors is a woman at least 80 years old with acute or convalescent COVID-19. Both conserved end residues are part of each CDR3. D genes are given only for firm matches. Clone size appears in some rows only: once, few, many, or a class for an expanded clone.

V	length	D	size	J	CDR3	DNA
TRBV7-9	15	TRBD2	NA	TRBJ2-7	CASSPGLAVSYEQYF	TGTGCCAGCAGCCCAGGACTAGCGGTCTCCTACGAGCAGTACTTC
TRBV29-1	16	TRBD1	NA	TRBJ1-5	CSVVPPPGQGNQPQHF	TGCAGCGTTGTACCCCCCCCCGGACAGGGCAATCAGCCCCAGCATTTT
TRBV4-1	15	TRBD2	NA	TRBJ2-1	CASSQEGLALGEQFF	TGCGCCAGCAGCCAAGAGGGACTAGCTCTAGGTGAGCAGTTCTTC
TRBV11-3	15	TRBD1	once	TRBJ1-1	CASSLEGQGEKRAFF	TGTGCCAGCAGCTTAGAGGGACAGGGGGAGAAGCGAGCTTTCTTT
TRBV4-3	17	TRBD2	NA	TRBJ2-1	CASSPESLVAGRNEQFF	TGCGCCAGCAGCCCGGAAAGTCTGGTAGCGGGGAGAAATGAGCAGTTCTTC
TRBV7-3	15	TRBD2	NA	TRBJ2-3	CASSSGAGGPDTQYF	TGTGCCAGCAGCTCTGGGGCGGGAGGGCCAGATACGCAGTATTTT
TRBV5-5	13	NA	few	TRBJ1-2	CASSPGVDYGYTF	TGTGCCAGCAGCCCGGGAGTGGACTATGGCTACACCTTC
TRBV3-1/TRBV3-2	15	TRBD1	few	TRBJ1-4	CASSRMTGVDEKLFF	TGTGCCAGCAGTCGCATGACAGGGGTGGATGAAAAACTGTTTTTT
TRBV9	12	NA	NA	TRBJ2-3	CASSGVADTQYF	TGTGCCAGCAGCGGAGTCGCAGATACGCAGTATTTT
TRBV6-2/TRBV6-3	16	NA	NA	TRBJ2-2	CASSYPQPLGAGELFF	TGTGCCAGCAGTTACCCTCAACCTCTAGGGGCCGGGGAGCTGTTTTTT
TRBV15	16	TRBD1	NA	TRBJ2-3	CATSSRRGQGSDTQYF	TGTGCCACCAGCAGTCGTAGAGGACAGGGGTCAGATACGCAGTATTTT
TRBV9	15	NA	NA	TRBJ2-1	CASSPGRGAYNEQFF	TGTGCCAGCAGCCCCGGGAGAGGTGCGTACAATGAGCAGTTCTTC
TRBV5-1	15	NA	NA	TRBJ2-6	CASSLSLSGANVLTF	TGCGCCAGCAGCCTAAGCCTCTCTGGGGCCAACGTCCTGACTTTC
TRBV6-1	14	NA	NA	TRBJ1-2	CASSEVQGNYGYTF	TGTGCCAGCAGTGAAGTCCAGGGCAACTATGGCTACACCTTC
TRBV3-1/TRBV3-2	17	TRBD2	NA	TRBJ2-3	CASSARLAGLSTDTQYF	TGTGCCAGCAGCGCTCGACTAGCGGGGCTTAGCACAGATACGCAGTATTTT
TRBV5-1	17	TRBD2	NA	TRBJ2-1	CASSLAPGTSIVDEQFF	TGCGCCAGCAGCTTGGCCCCCGGGACTAGTATCGTCGATGAGCAGTTCTTC
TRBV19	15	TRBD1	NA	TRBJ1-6	CASSVGQGVYSPLHF	TGTGCCAGTAGTGTGGGACAGGGTGTTTATTCACCCCTCCACTTT
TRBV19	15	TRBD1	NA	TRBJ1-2	CASSTGGLGDYGYTF	TGTGCCAGTAGTACAGGGGGCCTGGGAGATTATGGCTACACCTTC
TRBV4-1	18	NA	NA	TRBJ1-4	CASSQDRGRGIRNEKLFF	TGCGCCAGCAGCCAAGATCGCGGCAGGGGAATTAGAAATGAAAAACTGTTTTTT
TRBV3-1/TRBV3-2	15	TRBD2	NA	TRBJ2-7	CASNIGLAGINEQYF	TGTGCCAGCAATATAGGACTAGCGGGAATCAACGAGCAGTACTTC
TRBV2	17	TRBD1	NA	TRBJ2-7	CASTEYVGTEPTYEQYF	TGTGCCAGCACCGAATATGTTGGGACAGAGCCTACTTACGAGCAGTACTTC
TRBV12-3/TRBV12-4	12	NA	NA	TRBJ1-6	CASLTNNSPLHF	TGTGCCAGTCTAACTAATAATTCACCCCTCCACTTT
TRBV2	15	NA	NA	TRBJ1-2	CASSEGLGAGYGYTF	TGTGCCAGCAGTGAAGGCTTGGGGGCCGGCTATGGCTACACCTTC
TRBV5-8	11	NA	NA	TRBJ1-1	CASIGGTEAFF	TGTGCCAGCATCGGAGGGACTGAAGCTTTCTTT
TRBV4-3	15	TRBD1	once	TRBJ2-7	CASSQDRSTDYEQYF	TGCGCCAGCAGCCAGGACAGGAGCACAGACTACGAGCAGTACTTC
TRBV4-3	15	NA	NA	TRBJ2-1	CASSQEPGEGNEQFF	TGCGCCAGCAGCCAAGAGCCGGGAGAAGGCAATGAGCAGTTCTTC
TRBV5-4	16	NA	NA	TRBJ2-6	CASSLGQPARANVLTF	TGTGCCAGCAGCTTGGGACAGCCAGCTAGGGCCAACGTCCTGACTTTC
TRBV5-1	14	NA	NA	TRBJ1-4	CASGRGATNEKLFF	TGCGCCAGCGGGAGGGGCGCAACTAATGAAAAACTGTTTTTT
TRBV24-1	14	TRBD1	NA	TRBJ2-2	CATSGTANTGELFF	TGTGCCACCAGCGGGACAGCGAACACCGGGGAGCTGTTTTTT
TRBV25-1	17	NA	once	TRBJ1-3	CASSEYFPGASGNTIYF	TGTGCCAGCAGTGAATATTTTCCAGGGGCGTCTGGAAACACCATATATTTT
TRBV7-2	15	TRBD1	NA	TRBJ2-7	CASSTGGWNSYEQYF	TGTGCCAGCAGCACAGGGGGATGGAATTCCTACGAGCAGTACTTC
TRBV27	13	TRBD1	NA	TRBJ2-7	CASRRQGAAEQYF	TGTGCCAGCCGGCGGCAGGGGGCAGCCGAGCAGTACTTC
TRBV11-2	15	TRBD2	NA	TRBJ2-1	CASSALAGVYNEQFF	TGTGCCAGCAGCGCACTAGCGGGGGTCTACAATGAGCAGTTCTTC
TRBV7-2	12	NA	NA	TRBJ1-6	CASSLTGKTLHF	TGTGCCAGCAGCCTCACAGGGAAGACCCTCCACTTT
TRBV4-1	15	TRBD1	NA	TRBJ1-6	CASSQATGLNSPLHF	TGCGCCAGCAGCCAAGCGACAGGGTTAAATTCACCCCTCCACTTT
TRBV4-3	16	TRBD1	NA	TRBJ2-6	CASSRDRVAGANVLTF	TGCGCCAGCAGCCGAGACAGGGTGGCTGGGGCCAACGTCCTGACTTTC
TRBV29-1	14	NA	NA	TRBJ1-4	CSVELGPEGEKLFF	TGCAGCGTCGAGTTGGGACCGGAGGGGGAAAAACTGTTTTTT
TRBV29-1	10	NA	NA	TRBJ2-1	CSVSEREQFF	TGCAGCGTTTCCGAGCGGGAGCAGTTCTTC
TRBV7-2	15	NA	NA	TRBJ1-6	CASSLRQSGNSPLHF	TGTGCCAGCAGCTTACGACAGTCGGGTAATTCACCCCTCCACTTT
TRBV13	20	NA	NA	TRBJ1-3	CASSFLSLMRTGDSGNTIYF	TGTGCCAGCAGCTTTTTATCCCTAATGCGAACAGGAGACTCTGGAAACACCATATATTTT
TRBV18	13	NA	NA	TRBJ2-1	CASSEASYNEQFF	TGTGCCAGCTCAGAGGCGTCGTACAATGAGCAGTTCTTC
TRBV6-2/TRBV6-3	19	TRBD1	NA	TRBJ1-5	CASSYATGTGRGSNQPQHF	TGTGCCAGCAGTTACGCAACCGGGACAGGGAGGGGGAGCAATCAGCCCCAGCATTTT
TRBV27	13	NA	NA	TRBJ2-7	CASGSAGSYEQYF	TGTGCCAGCGGATCAGCGGGTTCCTACGAGCAGTACTTC
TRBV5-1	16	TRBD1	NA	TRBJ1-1	CASSYPKQGVNTEAFF	TGCGCCAGCAGCTACCCTAAACAGGGGGTGAACACTGAAGCTTTCTTT
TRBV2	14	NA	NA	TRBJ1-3	CASSESVSGNTIYF	TGTGCCAGCAGTGAAAGCGTGTCTGGAAACACCATATATTTT
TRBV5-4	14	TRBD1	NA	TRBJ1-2	CASSLQGANYGYTF	TGTGCCAGCAGCTTACAGGGGGCGAACTATGGCTACACCTTC
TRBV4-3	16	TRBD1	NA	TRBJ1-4	CASSPVATGTNEKLFF	TGCGCCAGCAGTCCCGTGGCGACAGGGACTAATGAAAAACTGTTTTTT
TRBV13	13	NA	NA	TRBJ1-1	CASSLSRFTEAFF	TGTGCCAGTTCCCTTAGTCGTTTCACTGAAGCTTTCTTT